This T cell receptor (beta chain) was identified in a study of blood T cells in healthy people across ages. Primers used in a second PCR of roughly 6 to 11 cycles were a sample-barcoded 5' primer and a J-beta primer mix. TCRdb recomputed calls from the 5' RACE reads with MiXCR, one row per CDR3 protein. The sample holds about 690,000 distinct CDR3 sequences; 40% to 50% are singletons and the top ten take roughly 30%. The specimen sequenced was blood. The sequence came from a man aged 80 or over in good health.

CDR3 sequence: CAISEASVEREQYF. In DNA, the CDR3 is TGTGCCATCAGTGAGGCGTCCGTGGAGAGGGAGCAGTACTTC. The rearrangement joins TRBV10-3 to TRBJ2-4, with a weak D call TRBD2 (5 bases). Germline V gives CDR1 ENHRY, CDR2 SYGVKD. The CDR3 runs to 14 residues. Trimming took off 2 bases at V and 13 bases at J, with 18 bases between the two ends.